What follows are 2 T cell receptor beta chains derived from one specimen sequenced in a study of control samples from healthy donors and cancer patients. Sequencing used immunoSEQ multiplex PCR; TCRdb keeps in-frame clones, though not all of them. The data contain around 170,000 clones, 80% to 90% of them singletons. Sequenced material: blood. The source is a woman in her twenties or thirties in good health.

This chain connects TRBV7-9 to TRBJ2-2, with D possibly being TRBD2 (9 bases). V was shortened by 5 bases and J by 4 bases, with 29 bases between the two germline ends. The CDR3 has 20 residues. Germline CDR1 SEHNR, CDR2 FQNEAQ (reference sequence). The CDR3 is CASSTPRGGDRGPATGELFF. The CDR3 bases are TGTGCCAGCAGCACGCCGCGGGGGGGTGACAGGGGTCCTGCCACCGGGGAGCTGTTTTTT.

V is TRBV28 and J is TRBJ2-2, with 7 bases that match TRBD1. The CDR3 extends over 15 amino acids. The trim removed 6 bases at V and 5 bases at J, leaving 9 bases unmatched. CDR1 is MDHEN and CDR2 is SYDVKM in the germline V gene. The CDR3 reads CASSTGASETGELFF. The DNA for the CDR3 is TGTGCCAGCAGCACAGGGGCCTCAGAGACCGGGGAGCTGTTTTTT. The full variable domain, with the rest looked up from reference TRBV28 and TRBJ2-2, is DVKVTQSSRYLVKRTGEKVFLECVQDMDHENMFWYRQDPGLGLRLIYFSYDVKMKEKGDIPEGYSVSREKKERFSLILESASTNQTSMYLCASSTGASETGELFFGEGSRLTVL.